The 15 T cell receptor beta chains below were found in one sample sequenced in a study of CD8+ T cells in alopecia areata. Extracted from the samples, RNA was reverse transcribed into cDNA to serve as the sequencing template. Assay: immunoSEQ multiplex PCR; the TCRdb copy retains only in-frame clones and omits some. The repertoire yields about 300,000 clones, none seen only once; the top ten contain roughly 1.2%. Cutaneous lymph node cells were pooled, and they were sorted using CD4, CD8alpha, NKG2D, NKG2ACE and other markers. What was sequenced was CD4+ T cells sorted from a lymph node. These receptor sequences come from a C3H/HeJ mouse with alopecia areata. The strain bears MHC haplotype H2-k.

This clone was seen a few times. Any gene name here is a mouse gene name. From the germline J gene comes the end of the CDR3, since the read stops 4 residues before it. The chain links TRBV13-1 to TRBJ2-2; maybe TRBD1 (6 bases). Between the trimmed V and J ends, which lost 3 bases and 0 bases, there was a span of 12 bases. Germline-derived CDR1 and CDR2 are NSHNY and SYGAGN. CDR3 length: 16 amino acids. The sequenced CDR3 bases are TGTGCCAGCAGTGTCCCGGGACAAACAAACACCGGG. Protein product: CASSVPGQTNTG. The CDR3 in full is CASSVPGQTNTGQLYF.

This clone was picked up a small number of times. The gene names here belong to mouse. The DNA ends 4 residues before the CDR3 does, and the rest of the CDR3 is filled in from the germline J gene. The identical CDR3 is also encoded by other nucleotide sequences in the sample. This chain connects TRBV13-3 to TRBJ2-7, with a weak D call TRBD1 (6 bases). The CDR3 consists of 13 residues. Germline V gene sequence: CDR1 NNHDY, CDR2 SYVADS. CDR3 in amino acids: CASSDRGQYEQYF. The sequenced part of the CDR3 DNA is TGTGCCAGCAGTGATAGGGGACAATAT.

A note on this clone: Genes and germline are mouse. The read is 4 residues too short to cover the CDR3 end, so that end is filled in from the germline J gene. The gene calls are TRBV31 and TRBJ1-2; 8 nucleotides line up with TRBD1. The junction had 3 bases not matched to a gene; V was cut back by 2 bases and J by 4 bases. The CDR3 runs to 13 residues. CDR1 is GKSSPN, CDR2 SITVG, per germline. CDR3 region: CAWSNGQGSDYTF. The sequenced part of the CDR3 DNA is TGTGCCTGGAGTAACGGACAGGGCTCC.

Remarks on this clone: Genes here carry mouse names. CDR3 loop: CASSRDGGSQNTLYF. Partial CDR3 DNA: TGTGCTAGCAGTAGAGATGGGGGGAGTCAAAAC. The J gene is TRBJ2-4, the V gene TRBV17, with 7 bases lining up with TRBD2. The read terminates 4 residues before the CDR3 end, so the remaining end is supplied by the germline J gene. CDR1 and CDR2 from the germline V gene are MNHDT and YYDKIL. V lost 0 bases and J lost 0; bases outside the gene matches: 0. The CDR3 is made up of 15 amino acids.

Note on this clone: Mouse gene names and germline throughout. The CDR3 end is not reached by the read, which stops 4 residues before it; the germline J gene fills it in. The chain links TRBV5 to TRBJ1-1, with a weak D call TRBD1 (6 bases). CDR1 LGHNA and CDR2 YNLKQL come from the germline V gene (reference sequence). This CDR3 is 15 amino acids long. Deletions cut 1 base from V and 0 bases from J, with 9 bases between. The sequenced CDR3 bases are TGTGCCAGCAGCCAAGTGCAGGGGCCAAACACA. Its protein is CASSQVQGPNT. The full CDR3 sequence reads CASSQVQGPNTEVFF.

Ten or more counts support this clone. Mouse gene names apply. The read falls 3 residues short of the CDR3 end, and the missing part is taken from the germline J gene. V is TRBV3 and J is TRBJ1-6; 7 bases agree with TRBD1. TRBJ1-6 is annotated as an ORF whose role is uncertain. Looked up from germline, CDR1 is SNHLY and CDR2 is FYNGKV (reference sequence). CDR3 length: 15 residues. With 3 bases clipped from V and 5 bases from J, the junction kept 4 bases outside the gene matches. The DNA read from the CDR3 is TGTGCCAGCAGCTTCCCCGGGACAGATAATTCGCCC. Its translation is CASSFPGTDNSP. The whole CDR3 protein is CASSFPGTDNSPLYF.

This clone was seen only a few times. The listed genes are named as in mouse. The read ends 4 residues early relative to the CDR3; the germline J gene fills the gap. The sample contains more than one DNA sequence encoding this CDR3. This chain uses TRBV19 with TRBJ1-1; 7 bases are a match to TRBD1. The CDR3 is 12 amino acids. Per germline, CDR1 FNHDT and CDR2 SITEND (reference sequence). The sequenced CDR3 bases are TGTGCCAGCAGTCGGGACAGTACA. As protein: CASSRDST. The CDR3 reads in full as CASSRDSTEVFF.

Concerning this clone: Genes and germline come from the mouse. The sequenced fragment ends 4 residues before the CDR3 boundary, so the rest is inferred from the germline J gene. The genes are TRBV5 and TRBJ2-7, with 7 bases lining up with TRBD2. This CDR3 has 15 amino acids. J was trimmed by 1 base and V by 0 bases; bases with no gene match: 3. Germline V gene lookup returns CDR1 LGHNA and CDR2 YNLKQL (reference sequence). The CDR3 sequence: CASSQDELGSYEQYF. CDR3 bases read: TGTGCCAGCAGCCAAGATGAACTGGGGTCCTAT.

A few counts support this clone. The gene symbols are mouse symbols. The observed sequence ends 4 residues before the CDR3 terminus, with the missing tail filled in from the germline J gene. V is TRBV13-3 and J is TRBJ2-4, with 11 bases aligning to TRBD1. The V segment lost 1 base and the J segment 0 bases; nucleotides outside the gene matches: 1. Germline CDR1 is NNHDY and CDR2 is SYVADS. This CDR3 contains 16 residues. The part of the CDR3 DNA that was read is TGTGCCAGCAGTGATCGGGACAGGGGGAGTCAAAAC. It codes for CASSDRDRGSQN. The entire CDR3 is CASSDRDRGSQNTLYF.

The table lists this clone with a few counts. All gene names here are mouse names. Read data end 4 residues before the CDR3 end; the end is taken from the germline J gene. This CDR3 is also generated by other DNA sequences in the sample. The chain joins TRBV13-1 to TRBJ2-7; D is possibly TRBD1 (5 bases). From germline, CDR1 is NSHNY and CDR2 SYGAGN. The CDR3 loop spans 13 amino acids. The V and J ends lost 5 bases and 3 bases respectively, with 12 bases between them. CDR3 residues: CASSPGQNYEQYF. Partial CDR3 DNA: TGTGCCAGCAGCCCTGGACAAAACTAT.

In this sample, this clone turned up a few times. Here the gene names and germline are mouse. The read ends 4 residues shy of where the CDR3 ends; the end is completed using the germline J gene. Other DNA sequences in this specimen translate into the identical CDR3. V gene TRBV19 combines with J gene TRBJ1-2, with a possible D match to TRBD1 (6 bases). This CDR3 has 14 residues. Trimming left V 4 bases short and J 0 bases short, with 10 bases between. The germline CDR1 and CDR2 sequences are FNHDT and SITEND (reference sequence). This chain's CDR3 is CASSPGQTNSDYTF. The CDR3 bases that were read are TGTGCCAGCAGTCCGGGACAAACAAACTCC.

This clone was seen more than once but under ten times. The genes are named according to mouse. The DNA ends 4 residues before the CDR3 does, and the rest of the CDR3 is filled in from the germline J gene. The chain uses TRBV13-1 and TRBJ2-3; tentatively, D is TRBD1 (5 bases). There are 17 residues in the CDR3. Germline lookup yields CDR1 NSHNY and CDR2 SYGAGN. V lost 1 base to trimming and J lost 0 bases, with 15 bases between them. The sequenced CDR3 bases are TGTGCCAGCAGTGATCAGGGCAGAGTAACTAGTGCAGAA. Translation gives CASSDQGRVTSAE. The whole CDR3 is CASSDQGRVTSAETLYF.

This clone occurred a few times. Gene names refer to mouse genes. The sequenced fragment ends 4 residues before the CDR3 boundary, so the rest is inferred from the germline J gene. The chain employs TRBV13-1 and TRBJ2-3; 7 bases agree with TRBD2. CDR1 NSHNY and CDR2 SYGAGN come from the germline V gene. The trim removed 2 bases at V and 0 bases at J, leaving 3 bases unmatched. This CDR3 is 15 amino acids long. The DNA read from the CDR3 is TGTGCCAGCAGTGAGATTGGGGGGAGTGCAGAA. Translating it yields CASSEIGGSAE. The whole CDR3 region reads CASSEIGGSAETLYF.

This clone was counted a few times. Gene names follow the mouse nomenclature. The read falls 4 residues short of the CDR3 end, and the missing part is taken from the germline J gene. This sequence joins TRBV19 and TRBJ2-5; TRBD1 matches 7 bases. J lost 3 bases, V lost 4 bases, and 5 bases had no gene match. CDR3 length equals 14 residues. Germline values: CDR1 FNHDT, CDR2 SITEND (reference sequence). The CDR3 sequence: CASSSGTVQDTQYF. CDR3 bases read: TGTGCCAGCAGTTCCGGGACAGTTCAAGAC.

This clone was recorded a few times. Mouse gene names and germline throughout. The CDR3 end is not reached by the read, which stops 4 residues before it; the germline J gene fills it in. The chain recombines TRBV21 with TRBJ2-3, with 10 bases that match TRBD2. TRBV21 is an ORF; its function is uncertain. V trimming: 3 bases; J trimming: 0 bases; junction bases outside the gene matches: 9. The CDR3 has 18 residues. CDR3 sequence: CASSQNKRTGGSAETLYF. CDR3 DNA (partial): TGTGCTAGCAGTCAGAATAAGAGGACTGGGGGAAGTGCAGAA.